Below, 15 T cell receptor beta chains from the same sample are listed, as sequenced in a study. TCRdb processed the RT-PCR reads anew with MiXCR; each CDR3 protein has one entry. The sample includes about 680,000 distinct CDR3 sequences, about 14% seen only once; the top ten take roughly 3.6%. Sequences were obtained from memory CD4+ T cells from blood. The origin of the receptors is a female donor in good health, serving as a healthy control.

This chain joins TRBV7-2 and TRBJ1-4; TRBD1 might be the D (6 bases). The CDR3 totals 18 residues. Germline lookup yields CDR1 SGHTA and CDR2 FQGNSA. V was shortened by 2 bases and J by 3 bases, with 19 bases between the two germline ends. The CDR3 bases are TGTGCCAGCAGCTTAAGGGGCTCGGGGACACGAGCTAATGAAAAACTGTTTTTT. This translates into CASSLRGSGTRANEKLFF.

This clonotype was seen a handful of times. The chain uses TRBV5-1 and TRBJ2-7; either TRBD1 or TRBD2 may fit D (5 bases each). The germline V and J ends were trimmed by 0 bases and 3 bases, with 10 bases remaining between them. The CDR3 loop spans 14 amino acids. CDR1 and CDR2 (germline): SGHRS, YFSETQ. The CDR3 DNA reads as TGCGCCAGCAGCTTGGTGGGGGAACGCTACGAGCAGTACTTC. Encoded protein: CASSLVGERYEQYF. Full variable domain (missing parts from reference TRBV5-1 and TRBJ2-7): KAGVTQTPRYLIKTRGQQVTLSCSPISGHRSVSWYQQTPGQGLQFLFEYFSETQRNKGNFPGRFSGRQFSNSRSEMNVSTLELGDSALYLCASSLVGERYEQYFGPGTRLTVT.

This clonotype was counted between two and nine times. The chain carries TRBV4-2 and TRBJ2-3, with unresolved D. Germline lookup yields CDR1 LGHNA and CDR2 YNFKEQ. The CDR3 has 16 residues. The V end was cut by 0 bases, the J end by 4 bases, with 14 bases between. The chain's CDR3 is CASSQDTGDSPDTQYF. CDR3 in DNA: TGTGCCAGCAGCCAAGATACCGGCGATTCTCCAGATACGCAGTATTTT.

This clonotype was recorded at least ten times. The chain combines TRBV6-2 or TRBV6-3 with TRBJ2-1, with TRBD2 matching 12 bases. With 4 bases clipped from V and 6 bases from J, the junction kept 10 bases outside the gene matches. Germline lookup yields CDR1 MNHEY and CDR2 SVGEGT. The CDR3 contains 17 residues. CDR3 region: CASSSSLAGGPLNEQFF. CDR3 nucleotide sequence: TGTGCCAGCAGTTCCTCCCTAGCGGGAGGGCCTCTCAATGAGCAGTTCTTC.

This clonotype was counted between two and nine times. This sequence joins TRBV20-1 and TRBJ2-2; TRBD1 is a possible D gene (6 bases). CDR1 DFQATT and CDR2 SNEGSKA come from the germline V gene (reference sequence). The V and J ends lost 6 bases and 1 base respectively, with 12 bases between them. This CDR3 has 14 residues. This chain's CDR3 is CSARRTVNTGELFF. DNA for the CDR3: TGCAGTGCACGCCGGACAGTGAACACCGGGGAGCTGTTTTTT.

This clonotype was observed a few times. The chain has TRBV12-3 or TRBV12-4 and TRBJ2-5; 7 bases agree with TRBD2. The CDR3 has 13 residues. V was clipped by 3 bases and J by 5 bases; unmatched bases: 3. Here the CDR3 reads CASSFAGVETQYF. The CDR3 DNA reads TGTGCCAGCAGTTTCGCGGGAGTTGAGACCCAGTACTTC.

Only a few counts were recorded for this clonotype. The chain has TRBV5-8 and TRBJ2-1; a possible D gene is TRBD2 (5 bases). This CDR3 is built from 17 residues. Trimming took 5 bases from V and 4 from J, leaving 22 bases between them. Germline lookup yields CDR1 SGHTS and CDR2 YDEGEE. The chain's CDR3 is CASRRTPGFPLYNEQFF. CDR3 nucleotide sequence: TGTGCCAGCAGACGTACCCCGGGATTCCCCCTTTACAATGAGCAGTTCTTC.

This clonotype was detected a few times. The chain couples TRBV7-2 to TRBJ2-5; 7 bases agree with TRBD1. V lost 3 bases, J lost 5 bases, and 6 bases stayed unmatched. Germline-derived CDR1 and CDR2 are SGHTA and FQGNSA. The CDR3 is 14 residues long. CDR3 bases: TGTGCCAGCAGCTTCAACAGGGGTGCCGAGACCCAGTACTTC. As protein: CASSFNRGAETQYF.

This clonotype was found many times. CDR3 nucleotides: TGTGCCAGCAGCCCTACAGGGGACCTTGGGTATGGCTACACCTTC. It codes for CASSPTGDLGYGYTF. The chain combines TRBV13 with TRBJ1-2; 7 nucleotides agree with TRBD1. Germline loops: CDR1 PRHDT, CDR2 FYEKMQ (reference sequence). The CDR3 length is 15 residues. The V segment lost 5 bases and the J segment 5 bases; nucleotides outside the gene matches: 11.

This clonotype was observed a few times. V usage is TRBV20-1 and J usage is TRBJ1-4, with no clear D. The CDR3 extends over 13 amino acids. Germline values: CDR1 DFQATT, CDR2 SNEGSKA (reference sequence). V shed 7 bases and J shed 3 bases, with 12 bases lying between them. As DNA, the CDR3 is TGCAGTGGGGAGCGGGCTCCTAATGAAAAACTGTTTTTT. It yields the protein CSGERAPNEKLFF.

The chain couples TRBV6-4 to TRBJ2-2; 9 nucleotides line up with TRBD1. Trimming at V came to 6 bases and at J to 5 bases, leaving 4 bases not matched to a gene. The CDR3 consists of 14 residues. Germline loops: CDR1 MRHNA, CDR2 SNTAGT. In DNA form, the CDR3 reads TGTGCCAGCAGAGGGACAGGGTTTACCGGGGAGCTGTTTTTT. This sequence encodes CASRGTGFTGELFF.

V gene TRBV20-1 combines with J gene TRBJ2-7; unclear D gene. Germline CDR1 is DFQATT and CDR2 is SNEGSKA (reference sequence). The V end lost 0 bases, the J end lost 7 bases, and 22 bases lay between the germline ends. This CDR3 spans 16 amino acids. The chain's CDR3 is CSAREAGRKPLGEQYF. In DNA, the CDR3 is TGCAGTGCTAGAGAAGCTGGGCGGAAACCTCTCGGGGAGCAGTACTTC.

As to this clonotype: A read error may produce the germline difference seen at one junction end. The chain has TRBV7-3 and TRBJ2-2; D could derive from TRBD1 or TRBD2 (5 bases each). The CDR3 loop spans 16 amino acids. In germline, CDR1 is SGHTA, CDR2 FQGTGA. As DNA, the CDR3 is TGTGCCAGCAGCAAAGGGGTGTCACCTTCTACCGGGGAGCCGTTTTTT. This translates into CASSKGVSPSTGEPFF. The whole variable domain, remainder taken from reference TRBV7-3 and TRBJ2-2, is GAGVSQTPSNKVTEKGKYVELRCDPISGHTALYWYRQSLGQGPEFLIYFQGTGAADDSGLPNDRFFAVRPEGSVSTLKIQRTERGDSAVYLCASSKGVSPSTGEPFFGEGSRLTVL.

The chain combines TRBV18 with TRBJ2-3, with D unclear. CDR1 is KGHSH and CDR2 is LQKENI in the germline V gene. The CDR3 extends over 13 amino acids. Trimming removed 2 bases from V and 4 bases from J, with 7 bases in between. The CDR3 region has the DNA TGTGCCAGCTCACCAGGGGTGGCAGATACGCAGTATTTT. Translating gives CASSPGVADTQYF.

In this sample, this clonotype turned up many times. This sequence joins TRBV7-3 and TRBJ1-2; no firm D call. Deletions cut 5 bases from V and 12 bases from J, with 19 bases between. Germline V gene lookup returns CDR1 SGHTA and CDR2 FQGTGA. CDR3 length: 13 residues. The chain's CDR3 is CASSPRAGTGDTF. CDR3 bases: TGTGCCAGCAGCCCACGGGCAGGCACGGGAGACACCTTC. Together with reference TRBV7-3 and TRBJ1-2, the CDR3 gives the full variable domain: GAGVSQTPSNKVTEKGKYVELRCDPISGHTALYWYRQSLGQGPEFLIYFQGTGAADDSGLPNDRFFAVRPEGSVSTLKIQRTERGDSAVYLCASSPRAGTGDTFGSGTRLTVV.